Shown below are 28 T cell receptor beta chains from a single sample sequenced in a study of response to subunit inactivated influenza vaccine. TCRdb ran MiXCR on the RT-PCR reads and lists one entry per CDR3 protein. The repertoire holds 550,000 to 650,000 distinct CDR3 sequences, with about 10% as singletons. The specimen was PBMCs from blood, collected on the day of vaccination. The receptors stem from a man in his fifties or sixties who received an inactivated influenza vaccine.

V usage is TRBV7-2 and J usage is TRBJ2-7, with 7 positions matching TRBD2. This CDR3 is built from 15 residues. V lost 0 bases to trimming and J lost 5 bases; unmatched junction nucleotides: 7. Germline values: CDR1 SGHTA, CDR2 FQGNSA. The CDR3 DNA sequence: TGTGCCAGCAGCTTAGCAGTGCGGGAGTGGAACGAGCAGTACTTC. It translates to CASSLAVREWNEQYF.

As concerns this clonotype: A much more abundant neighbour one base away suggests this may be a read error. The CDR3 nucleotides are TGCGCCAGCAGCTTGGGCCAGTTCCAAGAGACCCAGTTCTTC. This sequence encodes CASSLGQFQETQFF. The V and J genes are TRBV5-1 and TRBJ2-5; D is unresolved. The J call may be wrong; the DNA end is better matched by TRBJ2-1. The germline V gene encodes CDR1 SGHRS and CDR2 YFSETQ. This CDR3 region has 14 residues.

Only a few counts were recorded for this clonotype. The rearrangement uses TRBV28 and TRBJ2-3; 7 bases agree with TRBD2. V lost 8 bases to trimming and J lost 2 bases; unmatched junction nucleotides: 7. The CDR3 has 14 amino acids. Germline CDR1 is MDHEN and CDR2 is SYDVKM. The CDR3 region is CASRSTSYTDTQYF. CDR3 sequence (DNA): TGTGCCAGCCGCTCGACTAGCTACACAGATACGCAGTATTTT.

Turning to this clonotype: This may stem from a read error, because a much larger clone lies one nucleotide away. CDR3 sequence (DNA): TGTGCCAGCAGTTATGCGGTGCGGGGCACAGATACGCAGTATTTT. Its protein is CASSYAVRGTDTQYF. The genes are TRBV27 and TRBJ2-3, with a tentative D call TRBD2 (5 bases). V was pared by 4 bases and J by 1 base, with 12 bases between. Germline loops: CDR1 MNHEY, CDR2 SMNVEV (reference sequence). The CDR3 runs 15 residues.

The V gene is TRBV19, the J gene TRBJ2-1, with TRBD2 matching over 8 bases. Germline values: CDR1 LNHDA, CDR2 SQIVND (reference sequence). The CDR3 contains 16 residues. The V gene end was trimmed by 7 bases and the J gene end by 1 base; junction bases not matched to a gene: 9. CDR3: CASKVSSGRSYNEQFF. The CDR3, as DNA: TGTGCCAGTAAAGTCTCCAGCGGGAGATCCTACAATGAGCAGTTCTTC.

In this sample, this clonotype turned up a few times. The J gene is TRBJ1-3, the V gene TRBV6-1; 7 positions match TRBD1. CDR1 is MNHNS, CDR2 SASEGT, per germline. The CDR3 extends over 15 amino acids. The ends lost 11 bases at V and 0 bases at J; junction bases unmatched: 10. CDR3 amino acids: CASTGAPTSGNTIYF. In nucleotides, the CDR3 is TGTGCCTCAACAGGGGCCCCAACCTCTGGAAACACCATATATTTT.

This clonotype has more than one count but fewer than ten. V and J are TRBV5-1 and TRBJ2-3; D uncertain. Germline CDR1 reads SGHRS; CDR2 reads YFSETQ. Between the trimmed V and J ends, which lost 0 bases and 1 base, there was a span of 9 bases. The CDR3 covers 15 residues. CDR3 amino acids: CASSLVPAGTDTQYF. The CDR3 bases are TGCGCCAGCAGCTTGGTTCCAGCTGGCACAGATACGCAGTATTTT.

This clonotype has a handful of counts. CDR3 DNA: TGTGCCAGCAGCTTAACACCTACAGGACTCTGGGGAGCTAGCACAGATACGCAGTATTTT. This sequence encodes CASSLTPTGLWGASTDTQYF. The genes are TRBV7-3 and TRBJ2-3; TRBD1 or TRBD2 may be the D gene (5 bases each). The CDR3 has 20 amino acids. The germline V gene has CDR1 SGHTA and CDR2 FQGTGA. The V end was cut by 0 bases, the J end by 0 bases, with 22 bases between.

This clonotype was seen ten or more times. The chain couples TRBV18 to TRBJ2-2; a weak D match, TRBD2 (6 bases). The V and J ends lost 3 bases and 10 bases respectively, with 15 bases between them. CDR1 and CDR2 (germline): KGHSH, LQKENI. The CDR3 consists of 14 residues. CDR3 region: CASSPFTGTVELFF. In DNA, the CDR3 is TGTGCCAGCTCACCTTTCACCGGGACTGTGGAGCTGTTTTTT.

V gene TRBV6-2 or TRBV6-3 combines with J gene TRBJ2-7; 13 bases align to TRBD2. CDR1 and CDR2 from the germline V gene are MNHEY and SVGEGT. V trimming: 3 bases; J trimming: 7 bases; junction bases outside the gene matches: 9. This CDR3 region has 16 residues. As DNA, the CDR3 is TGTGCCAGCAGTTATCGACTAGCGGGAGGACTGCGGGAGCAGTACTTC. Translating it yields CASSYRLAGGLREQYF.

V and J are TRBV5-6 and TRBJ2-7, with unresolved D. CDR3 size: 14 residues. Trimming took off 6 bases at V and 0 bases at J, with 13 bases between the two ends. The germline V gene encodes CDR1 SGHDT and CDR2 YYEEEE. This CDR3 is CASIPNGGSYEQYF. CDR3 bases: TGTGCCAGCATCCCAAATGGCGGCTCCTACGAGCAGTACTTC.

This clonotype was observed a few times. The J gene is TRBJ2-7, the V gene TRBV20-1, with D possibly matching TRBD1 (6 bases). The CDR3 is 12 residues long. CDR1 is DFQATT and CDR2 is SNEGSKA in the germline V gene (reference sequence). Trimming stripped 5 bases from V and 2 bases from J, with 10 bases between. CDR3 nucleotides: TGCAGTGCTCCGACAGGAGCCTACGAGCAGTACTTC. Translating gives CSAPTGAYEQYF.

This clonotype came up a few times. This chain uses TRBV20-1 with TRBJ2-1, with 9 nucleotides matching TRBD2. CDR3 size: 13 residues. Trimming cost V 6 bases and J 8 bases; bases outside gene matches: 8. From germline, CDR1 is DFQATT and CDR2 SNEGSKA (reference sequence). CDR3 protein: CSAAGLALDEQFF. CDR3 DNA sequence: TGCAGTGCCGCGGGACTAGCTCTGGATGAGCAGTTCTTC.

In DNA, the CDR3 is TGTGCCAGCAGCCTTCCCCGCAGAACTTCCAAGCAGTATTTT. Protein: CASSLPRRTSKQYF. The chain combines TRBV7-2 with TRBJ2-3; D gene ambiguous. The V end was cut by 5 bases, the J end by 11 bases, with 20 bases between. Germline V gene data show CDR1 as SGHTA and CDR2 as FQGNSA. The CDR3 sequence is 14 residues long.

At least ten counts were recorded for this clonotype. The chain has TRBV6-8 and TRBJ2-1; 10 nucleotides match TRBD2. CDR1 is MNHGY and CDR2 is SAAAGT in the germline V gene. The CDR3 consists of 15 residues. The V and J ends lost 5 bases and 4 bases, in that order; junction bases with no gene match: 5. The CDR3 nucleotides are TGTGCCAGCAGTGCCGGGACTAGCGCGTACAATGAGCAGTTCTTC. Residues: CASSAGTSAYNEQFF.

This clonotype was seen at least ten times. The genes are TRBV7-9 and TRBJ1-1; D is unclear. Trimming pared 5 bases from V and 6 bases from J, leaving 13 bases between. Germline V gives CDR1 SEHNR, CDR2 FQNEAQ (reference sequence). The CDR3 covers 13 residues. The CDR3 DNA follows: TGTGCCAGCAGCGCTTATATGGTGGCTGAAGCTTTCTTT. Translating gives CASSAYMVAEAFF.

This clonotype was seen repeatedly, ten times or more. The genes are TRBV15 and TRBJ2-7; perhaps TRBD1 as D (6 bases). V lost 4 bases to trimming and J lost 1 base, with 20 bases between them. There are 17 residues in the CDR3. Per the germline V gene, CDR1 is LNHNV and CDR2 is YYDKDF (reference sequence). CDR3 bases: TGTGCCACCAGCATGCCGGGACACTCCGTTTATTCCTACGAGCAGTACTTC. It encodes CATSMPGHSVYSYEQYF.

The chain uses TRBV12-5 and TRBJ2-7; D is perhaps TRBD1 (5 bases). Germline V CDR1 and CDR2: LGHNT, FRNRAP. This CDR3 region has 15 residues. The CDR3 region is CATCQQVSFTYEQYF. The CDR3 DNA is TGTGCCACCTGCCAACAGGTGTCTTTTACATACGAGCAGTACTTC.

This clonotype showed up just a few times. The CDR3 sequence is CASSFGDRAGDTQYF. In DNA form, the CDR3 reads TGCGCCAGCAGCTTCGGGGACAGGGCTGGAGATACGCAGTATTTT. This chain joins TRBV5-1 and TRBJ2-3, with 9 positions matching TRBD1. The germline gives CDR1 SGHRS, CDR2 YFSETQ. The CDR3 covers 15 residues. V lost 2 bases, J lost 5 bases, and 6 bases stayed unmatched.

Many counts were recorded for this clonotype. The chain is built from TRBV10-3 and TRBJ2-1; 11 nucleotides agree with TRBD2. V dropped 4 bases and J dropped 11; count of bases not matched to a gene: 10. CDR3 length: 15 amino acids. CDR1 ENHRY and CDR2 SYGVKD come from the germline V gene. The CDR3 here is CAISGSGTSGNQQFF. CDR3 bases: TGTGCCATCAGTGGTAGTGGGACTAGCGGTAATCAGCAGTTCTTC.

This clonotype has more than one count but fewer than ten. CDR3 amino acids: CASSLYLAEYNEQFF. The CDR3, as DNA: TGCGCCAGCAGCTTGTACCTAGCGGAGTACAATGAGCAGTTCTTC. The genes are TRBV5-1 and TRBJ2-1; TRBD2 aligns across 7 bases. Trimming at V came to 1 base and at J to 4 bases, leaving 5 bases not matched to a gene. Germline lookup yields CDR1 SGHRS and CDR2 YFSETQ. This CDR3 is 15 amino acids long.

The rearrangement joins TRBV7-6 to TRBJ2-1; TRBD2 agrees at 7 bases. The ends lost 1 base at V and 3 bases at J; junction bases unmatched: 15. CDR1 is SGHVS, CDR2 FNYEAQ, per germline. The CDR3 spans 19 residues. CDR3 DNA: TGTGCCAGCAGCTTAGACGGGGGACTACCTTCGTCATTCTACAATGAGCAGTTCTTC. It codes for CASSLDGGLPSSFYNEQFF.

In its sample, this clonotype was seen a few times. The junction and the germline gene differ at one end; a read error may be behind it. The rearrangement joins TRBV2 to TRBJ1-6, with a possible D match to TRBD1 (6 bases). Germline CDR1 reads SNHLY; CDR2 reads FYNNEI. CDR3 length: 13 residues. CDR3 in amino acids: CASSLTPGTPNRF. The CDR3 bases are TGTGCCAGCAGTCTTACCCCCGGGACACCGAATCGCTTT.

CDR3 coding DNA: TGCAGCGTTGGGCTAGCGGGAATACAAGAGACCCAGTACTTC. Translation: CSVGLAGIQETQYF. The chain couples TRBV29-1 to TRBJ2-5; 9 positions agree with TRBD2. V shed 4 bases, J shed 2 bases, and the junction held 5 bases outside the gene matches. The CDR3 is 14 amino acids. The germline gives CDR1 SQVTM, CDR2 ANQGSEA.

The CDR3, as DNA: TGTGCCAGCAGCCTCGGCCAGGGGGTGATCCACGAGCAGTACTTC. Translation: CASSLGQGVIHEQYF. This chain joins TRBV7-8 and TRBJ2-7, with TRBD1 matching 7 bases. V lost 5 bases to trimming and J lost 5 bases; unmatched junction nucleotides: 12. This CDR3 region has 15 residues. Germline V CDR1 and CDR2: SGHVS, FQNEAQ.

This clonotype was counted once. The V and J genes are TRBV6-5 and TRBJ2-7, with D tentatively TRBD1 (5 bases). The ends were cut back, 0 bases at V and 1 base at J, with 16 bases in the middle. Looked up from germline, CDR1 is MNHEY and CDR2 is SVGAGI. The CDR3 is made up of 17 amino acids. CDR3 nucleotide sequence: TGTGCCAGCAGTTACTCCCAGGGCGGCGTGACTTCCTACGAGCAGTACTTC. Its protein is CASSYSQGGVTSYEQYF.

This clonotype was detected once. A much larger clone lies a single base off, so this may be a read error. V usage is TRBV29-1 and J usage is TRBJ1-1; 7 bases line up with TRBD1. CDR3 length equals 14 residues. The germline CDR1 and CDR2 sequences are SQVTM and ANQGSEA. For the CDR3, the DNA is TGCAGCGCTGAAGGGGGACAGCCCAACACTGAAGCTTTCTTT. Protein: CSAEGGQPNTEAFF. The full variable domain, in which reference TRBV29-1 and TRBJ1-1 provide the parts outside the CDR3, is SAVISQKPSRDICQRGTSLTIQCQVDSQVTMMFWYRQQPGQSLTLIATANQGSEATYESGFVIDKFPISRPNLTFSTLTVSNMSPEDSSIYLCSAEGGQPNTEAFFGQGTRLTVV.

This clonotype was detected a few times. V and J are TRBV5-1 and TRBJ2-4; 9 positions match TRBD1. This CDR3 is 18 amino acids long. Germline CDR1 SGHRS, CDR2 YFSETQ. V trimming: 1 base; J trimming: 0 bases; junction bases outside the gene matches: 8. This chain's CDR3 is CASSLWVTGGLAKNIQYF. CDR3 DNA: TGCGCCAGCAGCTTGTGGGTAACAGGGGGCTTAGCCAAAAACATTCAGTACTTC.